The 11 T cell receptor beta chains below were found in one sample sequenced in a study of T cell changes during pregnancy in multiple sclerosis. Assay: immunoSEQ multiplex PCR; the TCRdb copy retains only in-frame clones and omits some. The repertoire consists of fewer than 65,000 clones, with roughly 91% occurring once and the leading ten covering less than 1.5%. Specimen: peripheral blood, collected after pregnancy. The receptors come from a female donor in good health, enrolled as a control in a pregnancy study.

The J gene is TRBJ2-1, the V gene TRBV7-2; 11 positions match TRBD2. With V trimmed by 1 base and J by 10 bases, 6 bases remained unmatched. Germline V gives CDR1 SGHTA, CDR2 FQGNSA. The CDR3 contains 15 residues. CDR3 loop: CASSLDSGGAGEQFF. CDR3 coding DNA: TGTGCCAGCAGCTTAGATAGCGGGGGGGCCGGGGAGCAGTTCTTC.

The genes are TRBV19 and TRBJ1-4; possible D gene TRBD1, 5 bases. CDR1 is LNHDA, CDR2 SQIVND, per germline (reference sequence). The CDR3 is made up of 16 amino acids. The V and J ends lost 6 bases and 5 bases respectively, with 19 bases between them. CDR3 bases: TGTGCCAGTAGAGCACCATCAAGGGGTATCAATGAAAAACTGTTTTTT. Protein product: CASRAPSRGINEKLFF. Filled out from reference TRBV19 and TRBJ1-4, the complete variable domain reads DGGITQSPKYLFRKEGQNVTLSCEQNLNHDAMYWYRQDPGQGLRLIYYSQIVNDFQKGDIAEGYSVSREKKESFPLTVTSAQKNPTAFYLCASRAPSRGINEKLFFGSGTQLSVL.

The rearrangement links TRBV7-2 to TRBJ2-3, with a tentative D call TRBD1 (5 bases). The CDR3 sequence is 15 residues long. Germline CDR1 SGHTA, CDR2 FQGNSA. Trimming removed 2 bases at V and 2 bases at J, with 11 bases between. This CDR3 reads CASSLWTPSTDTQYF. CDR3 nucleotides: TGTGCCAGCAGCTTATGGACACCGTCCACAGATACGCAGTATTTT.

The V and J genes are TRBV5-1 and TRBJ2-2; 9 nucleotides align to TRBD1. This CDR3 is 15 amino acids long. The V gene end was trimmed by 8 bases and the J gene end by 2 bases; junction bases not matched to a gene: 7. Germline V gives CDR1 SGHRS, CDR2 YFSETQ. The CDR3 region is CASSPDRGNTGELFF. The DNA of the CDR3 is TGCGCCAGTAGCCCGGACAGGGGTAACACCGGGGAGCTGTTTTTT.

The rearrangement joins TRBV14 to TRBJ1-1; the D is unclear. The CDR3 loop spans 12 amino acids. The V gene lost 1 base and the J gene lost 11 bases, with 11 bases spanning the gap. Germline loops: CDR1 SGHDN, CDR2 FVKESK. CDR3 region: CASSQGGGGAFF. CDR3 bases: TGTGCCAGCAGCCAAGGCGGCGGTGGGGCTTTCTTT.

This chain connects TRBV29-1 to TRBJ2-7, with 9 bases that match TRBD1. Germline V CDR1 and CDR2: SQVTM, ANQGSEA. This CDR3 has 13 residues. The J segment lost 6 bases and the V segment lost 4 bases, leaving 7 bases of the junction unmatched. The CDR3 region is CSVGGTGNLEQYF. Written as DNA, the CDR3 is TGCAGCGTTGGAGGGACAGGGAATCTCGAGCAGTACTTC.

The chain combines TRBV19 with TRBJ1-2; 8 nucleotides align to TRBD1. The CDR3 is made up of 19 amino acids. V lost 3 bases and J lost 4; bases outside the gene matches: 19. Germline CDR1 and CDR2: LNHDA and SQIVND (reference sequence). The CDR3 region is CASSISPILGQGETYGYTF. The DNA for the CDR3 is TGTGCCAGTAGTATTTCCCCCATCCTCGGACAGGGCGAGACCTATGGCTACACCTTC.

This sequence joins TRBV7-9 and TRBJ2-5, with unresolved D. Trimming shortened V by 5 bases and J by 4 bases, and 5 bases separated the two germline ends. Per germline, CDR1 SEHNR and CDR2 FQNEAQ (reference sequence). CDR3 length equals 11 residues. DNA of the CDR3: TGTGCCAGCAGCCCCTTAGAGACCCAGTACTTC. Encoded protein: CASSPLETQYF.

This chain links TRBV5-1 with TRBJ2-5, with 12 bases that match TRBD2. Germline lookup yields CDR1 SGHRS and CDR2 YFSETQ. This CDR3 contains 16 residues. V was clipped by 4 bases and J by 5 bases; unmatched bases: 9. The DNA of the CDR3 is TGCGCCAGCAGCCTGTCTAGCGGGGGGGCCTCGGAGACCCAGTACTTC. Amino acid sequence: CASSLSSGGASETQYF.

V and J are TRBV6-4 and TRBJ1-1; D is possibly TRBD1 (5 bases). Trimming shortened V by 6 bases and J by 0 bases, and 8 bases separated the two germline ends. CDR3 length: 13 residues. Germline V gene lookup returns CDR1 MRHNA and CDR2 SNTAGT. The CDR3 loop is CASSRALNTEAFF. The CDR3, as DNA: TGTGCCAGCAGCAGGGCCCTGAACACTGAAGCTTTCTTT.

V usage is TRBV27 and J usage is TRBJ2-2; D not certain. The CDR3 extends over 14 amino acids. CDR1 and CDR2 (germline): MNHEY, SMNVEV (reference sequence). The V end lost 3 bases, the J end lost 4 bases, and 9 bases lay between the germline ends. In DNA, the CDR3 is TGTGCCAGCAGTTTTGAGTCGCTCACCGGGGAGCTGTTTTTT. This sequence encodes CASSFESLTGELFF.